This TCR beta chain is from a study of blood T cell repertoires in COVID-19. The overall study: The analysed material was cDNA or gDNA that came from T cells, B-cell-depleted T cells, or PBMCs.

Enrolled during active infection, Seattle patients were then followed longitudinally. The authors' processing: Reference gene primer amplification gave nucleated cell count estimates. The assay was immunoSEQ multiplex PCR, and TCRdb's table has in-frame clones only and misses some. V and J calls and clone size are those listed in that table; D and trimming were worked out from the DNA. The table lists some 450,000 clones, around 90% of them singletons. Trimming removed 4 bases from V and 5 bases from J; junction bases left unmatched: 2. This CDR3 is built from 14 residues. CDR1 is SGHTA, CDR2 FQGNSA, per germline.

The rearrangement uses TRBV7-2 and TRBJ1-6; TRBD1 agrees at 7 bases. This clonotype was obtained from a man between 18 and 29 years old with COVID-19, enrolled during active disease. Sequences were obtained from peripheral blood. The chain's CDR3 is CASSWQGDNSPLHF. The CDR3 DNA reads as TGTGCCAGCAGCTGGCAGGGGGATAATTCACCCCTCCACTTT.